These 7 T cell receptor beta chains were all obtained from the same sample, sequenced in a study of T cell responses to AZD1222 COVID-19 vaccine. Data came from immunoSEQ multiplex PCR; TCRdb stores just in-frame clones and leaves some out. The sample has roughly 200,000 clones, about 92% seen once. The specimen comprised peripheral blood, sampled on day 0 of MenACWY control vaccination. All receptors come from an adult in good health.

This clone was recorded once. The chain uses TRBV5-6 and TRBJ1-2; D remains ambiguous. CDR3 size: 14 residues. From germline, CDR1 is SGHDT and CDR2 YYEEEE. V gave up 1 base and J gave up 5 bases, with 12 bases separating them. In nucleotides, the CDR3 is TGTGCCAGCAGCTTGTCGGGGATCCTGTATGGCTACACCTTC. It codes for CASSLSGILYGYTF.

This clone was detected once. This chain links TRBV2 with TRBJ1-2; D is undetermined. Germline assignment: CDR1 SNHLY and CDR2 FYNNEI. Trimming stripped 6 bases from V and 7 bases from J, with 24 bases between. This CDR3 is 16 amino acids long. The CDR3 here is CASRSGGQLAFAGYTF. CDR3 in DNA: TGTGCCAGCAGGAGCGGTGGGCAGTTAGCATTCGCTGGCTACACCTTC.

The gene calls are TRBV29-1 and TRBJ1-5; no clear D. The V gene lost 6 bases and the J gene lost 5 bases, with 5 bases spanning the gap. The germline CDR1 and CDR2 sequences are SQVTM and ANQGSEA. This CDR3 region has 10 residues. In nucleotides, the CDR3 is TGCAGCGTACCACATCAGCCCCAGCATTTT. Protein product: CSVPHQPQHF.

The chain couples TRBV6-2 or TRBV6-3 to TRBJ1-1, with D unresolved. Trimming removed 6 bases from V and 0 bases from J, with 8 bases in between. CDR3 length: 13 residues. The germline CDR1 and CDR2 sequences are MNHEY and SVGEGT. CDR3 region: CASSLNMNTEAFF. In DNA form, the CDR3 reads TGTGCCAGCAGCTTGAACATGAACACTGAAGCTTTCTTT.

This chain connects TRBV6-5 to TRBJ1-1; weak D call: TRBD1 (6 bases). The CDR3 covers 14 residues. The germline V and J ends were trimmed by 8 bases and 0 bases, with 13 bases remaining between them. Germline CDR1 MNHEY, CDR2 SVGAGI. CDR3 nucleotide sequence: TGTGCCAGCCGATACAGGGACATGAACACTGAAGCTTTCTTT. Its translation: CASRYRDMNTEAFF.

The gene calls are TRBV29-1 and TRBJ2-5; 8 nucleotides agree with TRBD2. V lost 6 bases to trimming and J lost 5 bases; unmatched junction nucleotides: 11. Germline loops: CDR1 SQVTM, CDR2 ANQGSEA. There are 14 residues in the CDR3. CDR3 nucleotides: TGCAGCGTCGCGGGACTAGTAAGGTCCGAGACCCAGTACTTC. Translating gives CSVAGLVRSETQYF.

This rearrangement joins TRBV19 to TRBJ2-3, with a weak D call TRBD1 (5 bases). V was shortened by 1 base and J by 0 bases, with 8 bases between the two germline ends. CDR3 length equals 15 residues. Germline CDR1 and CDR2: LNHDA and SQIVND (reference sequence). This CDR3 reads CASSIGQGSTDTQYF. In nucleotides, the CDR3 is TGTGCCAGTAGTATAGGGCAGGGTAGCACAGATACGCAGTATTTT.